Listed below are T cell receptor beta chains from one sample, sequenced in a study of blood T cell repertoires in COVID-19. Produced via immunoSEQ multiplex PCR; TCRdb's table is partial and in-frame only. The sample holds some 12,000 clones, roughly 91% seen once. Sequencing input: peripheral blood. Receptors originate from an older woman with active COVID-19. Each CDR3 is given with its conserved first and last residue. Each record gives: J gene, D gene, V gene, CDR3 length, clone size, CDR3 DNA, CDR3 protein. D genes are given only for firm matches. Not all rows give a size; the values are once, few, many and, for expanded clones, a class.

TRBJ2-1 | TRBD2 | TRBV10-1 | 17 | - | TGCGCCAGCAGTGAAGGACTGTGGACTAGCGGCCGAAATGAGCAGTTCTTC | CASSEGLWTSGRNEQFF
TRBJ2-5 | TRBD1 | TRBV6-6 | 14 | - | TGTGCCAGCAGTTACAACAGGGGGCGAGAGACCCAGTACTTC | CASSYNRGRETQYF
TRBJ1-1 | TRBD1 | TRBV2 | 17 | once | TGTGCCAGCACGCCGACAGGGGCGATGAAGGGGTGGACTGAAGCTTTCTTT | CASTPTGAMKGWTEAFF
TRBJ2-2 | - | TRBV15 | 16 | - | TGTGCCACCAGCAGAGATAGTCTAGCGAACACCGGGGAGCTGTTTTTT | CATSRDSLANTGELFF
TRBJ2-7 | - | TRBV30 | 11 | - | TGTGCCTGGAGTCAGGCGAACGAGCAGTACTTC | CAWSQANEQYF
TRBJ1-2 | TRBD1 | TRBV29-1 | 13 | - | TGCAGCGTTGTTGTAGGGGGCGGCTATGGCTACACCTTC | CSVVVGGGYGYTF
TRBJ2-7 | - | TRBV18 | 15 | - | TGTGCCAGCTCACCCCTGGCAGGGGTTTCCTACGAGCAGTACTTC | CASSPLAGVSYEQYF
TRBJ1-1 | - | TRBV18 | 12 | - | TGTGCCAGCTCACCGGAGTACACTGAAGCTTTCTTT | CASSPEYTEAFF
TRBJ2-3 | - | TRBV7-9 | 11 | - | TGTGCCACTACGGGCACAGATACGCAGTATTTT | CATTGTDTQYF
TRBJ1-4 | TRBD1 | TRBV9 | 15 | - | TGTGCCAGCAGCGTATTAGGGACAGGGAATGAAAAACTGTTTTTT | CASSVLGTGNEKLFF
TRBJ2-7 | TRBD2 | TRBV5-6 | 16 | - | TGTGCCAGCAGCTTGTCTCTACGCGGGAGATACTACGAGCAGTACTTC | CASSLSLRGRYYEQYF
TRBJ2-3 | TRBD1 | TRBV10-3 | 14 | - | TGTGCCATCCGCCGGGACAGGGTACGAGATACGCAGTATTTT | CAIRRDRVRDTQYF
TRBJ2-7 | - | TRBV11-2 | 15 | once | TGTGCCAGCAGCTCCTTGGCGGGCCACGTGGGAGAGCAGTACTTC | CASSSLAGHVGEQYF
TRBJ2-5 | - | TRBV14 | 13 | - | TGTGCCAGCAACCAAGCAGGGGTCGAGACCCAGTACTTC | CASNQAGVETQYF
TRBJ2-3 | TRBD2 | TRBV27 | 17 | - | TGTGCCAGCAGTCCGCTGTTTATAGCGGGAGGCACAGATACGCAGTATTTT | CASSPLFIAGGTDTQYF
TRBJ1-1 | - | TRBV6-1 | 16 | once | TGTGCCAGCAGTGACGGTTTAGGGGCTTGGGGAACTGAAGCTTTCTTT | CASSDGLGAWGTEAFF
TRBJ1-4 | TRBD1 | TRBV3-1/TRBV3-2 | 14 | - | TGTGCCAGCAGCCGACAGGGCTATAATGAAAAACTGTTTTTT | CASSRQGYNEKLFF
TRBJ1-5 | - | TRBV18 | 16 | - | TGTGCCAGCTCACCGCGAGACAACGATAGCAATCAGCCCCAGCATTTT | CASSPRDNDSNQPQHF
TRBJ2-5 | - | TRBV28 | 14 | - | TGTGCCAGCAGTTTAGTCCCCCGGGGGGAGACCCAGTACTTC | CASSLVPRGETQYF
TRBJ2-3 | - | TRBV7-2 | 16 | - | TGTGCCAGCAGCTTATGGGCTAGCCCCAGCACAGATACGCAGTATTTT | CASSLWASPSTDTQYF
TRBJ2-7 | TRBD2 | TRBV30 | 17 | - | TGTGCCTGGAGTATACCCCGAGGGGTAGCGGGAGCTTACGAGCAGTACTTC | CAWSIPRGVAGAYEQYF
TRBJ2-1 | TRBD2 | TRBV5-4 | 15 | - | TGTGCCAGCAGCTCGGTCCCGGGACTAGGAGATGAGCAGTTCTTC | CASSSVPGLGDEQFF
TRBJ2-5 | - | TRBV2 | 13 | - | TGTGCCAGCAGTCGGACTACCCAAGAGACCCAGTACTTC | CASSRTTQETQYF
TRBJ2-3 | TRBD2 | TRBV7-3 | 15 | - | TGTGCCAGCAGCTTGCGGGGACTAGGATCAGATACGCAGTATTTT | CASSLRGLGSDTQYF
TRBJ2-2 | - | TRBV12-3/TRBV12-4 | 11 | - | TGTGCCAGTAAGAACACCGGGGAGCTGTTTTTT | CASKNTGELFF
TRBJ2-7 | TRBD2 | TRBV19 | 17 | - | TGTGCCAGTAGTAGGACTAGCCTAAGGATATACTCCTACGAGCAGTACTTC | CASSRTSLRIYSYEQYF
TRBJ1-2 | TRBD1 | TRBV18 | 17 | - | TGTGCCAGCTCACCAGAAACGTTGGGACAGGGTAAACATGGCTACACCTTC | CASSPETLGQGKHGYTF
TRBJ1-2 | - | TRBV28 | 16 | - | TGTGCCAGCAGTTTTGAAGGAGTTCTAGCTAACTATGGCTACACCTTC | CASSFEGVLANYGYTF
TRBJ2-7 | TRBD2 | TRBV30 | 14 | - | TGTGCCTGGAGTGTGGGGACTAGCGGCTACGAGCAGTACTTC | CAWSVGTSGYEQYF
TRBJ1-4 | TRBD1 | TRBV9 | 15 | - | TGTGCCAGCAGCGGCAAGACAGGGGAAAATGAAAAACTGTTTTTT | CASSGKTGENEKLFF
TRBJ1-6 | TRBD1 | TRBV9 | 15 | - | TGTGCCAGCAGCCCCCGACAGGGGGTGGGTTCACCCCTCCACTTT | CASSPRQGVGSPLHF
TRBJ1-6 | - | TRBV5-4 | 14 | - | TGTGCCAGCAGTAACAGGGACTATAATTCACCCCTCCACTTT | CASSNRDYNSPLHF
TRBJ2-2 | - | TRBV24-1 | 15 | - | TGTGCCACCAGTGCCGCTGACAGGTTAACCGGGGAGCTGTTTTTT | CATSAADRLTGELFF
TRBJ2-5 | TRBD2 | TRBV11-3 | 19 | - | TGTGCCAGCAGCTCGATGCTAGCGGGAGGGATGGGGGGTCAAGAGACCCAGTACTTC | CASSSMLAGGMGGQETQYF
TRBJ2-7 | TRBD1 | TRBV30 | 16 | - | TGTGCCTGGAGTGTATTGGTGACAGGGGGCTCCTACGAGCAGTACTTC | CAWSVLVTGGSYEQYF
TRBJ1-1 | TRBD1 | TRBV6-2/TRBV6-3 | 14 | - | TGTGCCAGCAGTAGGAGACAGGGTAGCACTGAAGCTTTCTTT | CASSRRQGSTEAFF
TRBJ2-7 | TRBD1 | TRBV30 | 13 | - | TGTGCCTGGAGCGGGACAGGGCTTGGCGAGCAGTACTTC | CAWSGTGLGEQYF
TRBJ1-5 | - | TRBV30 | 13 | - | TGTGCCTGGACGGACAATAGCAATCAGCCCCAGCATTTT | CAWTDNSNQPQHF
TRBJ1-2 | TRBD1 | TRBV29-1 | 14 | - | TGCAGCGTTGAAGGGGCAGGGGGCTTCTATGGCTACACCTTC | CSVEGAGGFYGYTF
TRBJ2-7 | - | TRBV11-2 | 15 | once | TGTGCCAGCAGCTTAGGGGGGGGCGCCCCCTACGAGCAGTACTTC | CASSLGGGAPYEQYF
TRBJ1-6 | - | TRBV6-5 | 14 | - | TGTGCCAGCAGTTATACAGGGAATAATTCACCCCTCCACTTT | CASSYTGNNSPLHF
TRBJ1-2 | TRBD1 | TRBV5-4 | 13 | - | TGTGCCAGCAGCTTCCAGGGGGCGGATGGCTACACCTTC | CASSFQGADGYTF
TRBJ2-7 | TRBD2 | TRBV10-3 | 13 | - | TGTGCCATCAGGGGGACTAGCGCCTACGAGCAGTACTTC | CAIRGTSAYEQYF
TRBJ1-5 | - | TRBV4-1 | 15 | - | TGCGCCAGCAGCCAAGATGCTATTCCCAATCAGCCCCAGCATTTT | CASSQDAIPNQPQHF
TRBJ2-5 | TRBD2 | TRBV7-2 | 14 | once | TGTGCCAGCAGCCAAGGGACTAGGAGCGAGACCCAGTACTTC | CASSQGTRSETQYF
TRBJ2-7 | TRBD2 | TRBV6-2/TRBV6-3 | 16 | - | TGTGCCAGCAGTTACTCGACGTCTAGCGGTTCCTACGAGCAGTACTTC | CASSYSTSSGSYEQYF
TRBJ2-1 | - | TRBV7-4 | 22 | - | TGTGCCAGCAGTCGCGGGGTGATGAGGTTCGACTTTTTCTCCCGCTCCTACAATGAGCAGTTCTTC | CASSRGVMRFDFFSRSYNEQFF
TRBJ2-7 | TRBD2 | TRBV2 | 15 | - | TGTGCCAGCAGCGGCGTAGCGGGACAATCCTACGAGCAGTACTTC | CASSGVAGQSYEQYF
TRBJ1-2 | - | TRBV5-5 | 15 | once | TGTGCCAGCAGCTTTACCCCACAACTGAGGGTAGGCTACACCTTC | CASSFTPQLRVGYTF
TRBJ2-3 | - | TRBV7-6 | 15 | - | TGTGCCAGCAGCCTAAGGCGGTTCAGCACAGATACGCAGTATTTT | CASSLRRFSTDTQYF
TRBJ2-1 | TRBD1 | TRBV3-1/TRBV3-2 | 15 | - | TGTGCCAGCAGCCTTCGACGGGACAGCTACAATGAGCAGTTCTTC | CASSLRRDSYNEQFF
TRBJ1-3 | - | TRBV7-2 | 14 | - | TGTGCCAGCAGGAGGCCTAGCTCTGGAAACACCATATATTTT | CASRRPSSGNTIYF
TRBJ2-1 | - | TRBV3-1/TRBV3-2 | 12 | - | TGTGCCAGCAGTAGATTTCGCGGTGAGCAGTTCTTC | CASSRFRGEQFF
TRBJ1-2 | - | TRBV6-2/TRBV6-3 | 12 | - | TGTGCCAGCAGCACCCAGGGCTATGGCTACACCTTC | CASSTQGYGYTF
TRBJ2-7 | TRBD2 | TRBV5-4 | 15 | - | TGTGCCAGCAGCTTGGGGGGACTAGCGGGGGACGAGCAGTACTTC | CASSLGGLAGDEQYF
TRBJ1-1 | TRBD1 | TRBV2 | 12 | - | TGTGCCAGCAGGTACGGACAGGGTTTGACTTTCTTT | CASRYGQGLTFF
TRBJ2-7 | - | TRBV28 | 12 | - | TGTGCCAGAGGGGTCGGGTCCTACGAGCAGTACTTC | CARGVGSYEQYF